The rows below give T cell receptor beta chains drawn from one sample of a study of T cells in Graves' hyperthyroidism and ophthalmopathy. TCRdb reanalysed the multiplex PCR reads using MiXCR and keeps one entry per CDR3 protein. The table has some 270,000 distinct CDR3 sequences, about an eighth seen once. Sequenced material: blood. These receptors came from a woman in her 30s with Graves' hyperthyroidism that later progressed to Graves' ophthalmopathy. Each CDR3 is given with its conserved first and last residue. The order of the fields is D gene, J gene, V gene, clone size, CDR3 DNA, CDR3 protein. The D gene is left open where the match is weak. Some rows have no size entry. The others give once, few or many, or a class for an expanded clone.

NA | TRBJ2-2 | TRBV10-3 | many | TGTGCCATCAGTTCGACAGAGGGACGGTCGAACACCGGGGAGCTGTTTTTT | CAISSTEGRSNTGELFF
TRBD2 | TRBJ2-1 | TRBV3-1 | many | TGTGCCAGCAGCCCTCTTTCGGCTAGCGGGAATGAGCAGTTCTTC | CASSPLSASGNEQFF
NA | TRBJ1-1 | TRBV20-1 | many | TGCAGTGCTAGAAGGGACAACACTGAAGCTTTCTTT | CSARRDNTEAFF
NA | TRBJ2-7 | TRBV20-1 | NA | TGCAGTGCTAGGCGACCGGATTCCTACGAGCAGTACTTC | CSARRPDSYEQYF
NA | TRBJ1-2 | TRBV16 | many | TGTGCCAGCACCTCGGAGCAACGGGGCTACACCTTC | CASTSEQRGYTF
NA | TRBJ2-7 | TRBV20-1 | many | TGCAGTGCTACGGGCAGATCCTACGAGCAGTACTTC | CSATGRSYEQYF
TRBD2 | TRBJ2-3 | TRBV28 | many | TGTGCCAGCAGTTCTCAGCGGGAGTTCTTGGAGGATACGCAGTATTTT | CASSSQREFLEDTQYF
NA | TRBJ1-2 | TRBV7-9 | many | TGTGCCAGCAGCTCGAGCACCGATCGTTCCTATGGCTACACCTTC | CASSSSTDRSYGYTF
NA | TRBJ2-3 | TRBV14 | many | TGTGCCAGCAGCCAATACCAGGGGCCTAGCACAGATACGCAGTATTTT | CASSQYQGPSTDTQYF
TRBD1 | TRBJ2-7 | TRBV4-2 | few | TGTGCCAGCAGCCGCACTAGGGGGACAGGGGACGAGCAGTACTTC | CASSRTRGTGDEQYF
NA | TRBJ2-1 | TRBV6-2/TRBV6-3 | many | TGTGCCAGCTCCGGGGCCGCGAAGAGGGCCGATGAGCAGTTCTTC | CASSGAAKRADEQFF